The present entry profiles one T cell receptor (beta chain) with its context. Its antigen is not identified. Between the trimmed V and J ends, which lost 3 bases and 1 base, there was a span of 9 bases. There are 13 residues in the CDR3. Germline assignment: CDR1 SQVTM and CDR2 ANQGSEA. The sample belongs to a study of OX40 agonist ivuxolimab in advanced cancers. Generated by immunoSEQ multiplex PCR, the TCRdb table keeps only in-frame clones and is missing some. The table records about 70,000 clones, about nine tenths of them present only once. General study findings and limits: Among T cells, CD8+ cells averaged more expanded clones than CD4+ cells.

The sample here was CD4+ or CD8+ T cells sorted from blood, taken in a trial of the OX40 agonist ivuxolimab. This TCR was sampled from an adult with an advanced solid tumor such as melanoma, head and neck, liver or kidney cancer. The J gene is TRBJ1-1, the V gene TRBV29-1; D unclear. CDR3 coding DNA: TGCAGCGTTGATGAACACCAGAACACTGAAGCTTTCTTT. Protein product: CSVDEHQNTEAFF.